Listed here are 8 T cell receptor beta chains from one sample, sequenced in a study of cytomegalovirus exposure and HLA in healthy donors. The PCR contained 60 Vbeta and 13 Jbeta primers. TCRdb's copy holds only in-frame clones and misses some; the assay was immunoSEQ multiplex PCR. The repertoire consists of 120,000 or so clones, with over 65% occurring once and the leading ten covering 13%. What was sequenced was PBMCs. The receptors here all came from a man aged 25 to 40 in good health and CMV-seropositive.

This chain links TRBV6-5 with TRBJ1-1; D unresolved. This CDR3 contains 15 residues. V lost 2 bases and J lost 5, with 15 bases in between. The germline gives CDR1 MNHEY, CDR2 SVGAGI. The CDR3 spells CASSYRTGRGTEAFF. Here the CDR3 DNA reads TGTGCCAGCAGTTACCGGACGGGGAGAGGGACTGAAGCTTTCTTT.

The sample holds a few counts of this clone. V gene TRBV6-1 combines with J gene TRBJ2-1; possibly TRBD1 for D (5 bases). The CDR3 is made up of 15 amino acids. Trimming took off 6 bases at V and 0 bases at J, with 12 bases between the two ends. CDR1 and CDR2 from the germline V gene are MNHNS and SASEGT. The CDR3 DNA is TGTGCCAGCAGCCTGACAGTTAGCTCCTACAATGAGCAGTTCTTC. As protein: CASSLTVSSYNEQFF.

The chain employs TRBV4-3 and TRBJ1-2; 7 bases are shared with TRBD1. The CDR3 runs to 14 residues. The V segment lost 1 base and the J segment 6 bases; nucleotides outside the gene matches: 5. CDR1 and CDR2 (germline): LGHNA, YSLEER. In DNA, the CDR3 is TGCGCCAGCAGCCAAGTAGACAGGGCGCATGGCTACACCTTC. Protein sequence: CASSQVDRAHGYTF.

This clone was counted between two and nine times. This chain uses TRBV9 with TRBJ2-7, with D perhaps matching TRBD1 (6 bases). Trimming took off 4 bases at V and 6 bases at J, with 20 bases between the two ends. The CDR3 length is 15 residues. CDR1 is SGDLS and CDR2 is YYNGEE in the germline V gene. The CDR3 DNA follows: TGTGCCAGCAGCCCCAGGGGCAGCGGATCACTCGAGCAGTACTTC. Translation gives CASSPRGSGSLEQYF.

The chain combines TRBV18 with TRBJ2-2; TRBD1 agrees at 12 bases. Germline-derived CDR1 and CDR2 are KGHSH and LQKENI. V trimming: 4 bases; J trimming: 3 bases; junction bases outside the gene matches: 0. CDR3 length equals 15 residues. The CDR3 coding sequence is TGTGCCAGCTCACGGGACAGGGGGCACACCGGGGAGCTGTTTTTT. It yields the protein CASSRDRGHTGELFF. Full variable domain (missing parts from reference TRBV18 and TRBJ2-2): NAGVMQNPRHLVRRRGQEARLRCSPMKGHSHVYWYRQLPEEGLKFMVYLQKENIIDESGMPKERFSAEFPKEGPSILRIQQVVRGDSAAYFCASSRDRGHTGELFFGEGSRLTVL.

The chain is built from TRBV28 and TRBJ2-3; 12 nucleotides line up with TRBD1. The germline CDR1 and CDR2 sequences are MDHEN and SYDVKM. Trimming cost V 6 bases and J 2 bases; bases outside gene matches: 3. The CDR3 has 15 amino acids. The CDR3: CASRGQGALTDTQYF. The CDR3 nucleotides read TGTGCCAGCAGGGGACAGGGGGCTCTCACAGATACGCAGTATTTT.

On this clone itself: The CDR3 ends on some other residue instead of the conserved phenylalanine or tryptophan, so this is likely a read error. V and J are TRBV7-6 and TRBJ2-7; the D gene is possibly TRBD1 (6 bases). The CDR3 is 16 residues long. Trimming pared 2 bases from V and 0 bases from J, leaving 14 bases between. Per germline, CDR1 SGHVS and CDR2 FNYEAQ. As DNA, the CDR3 is TGTGCCAGCAGCTTAACCTCAGGGGTAAGCTCCTACGAGCAGTACCTC. Residues: CASSLTSGVSSYEQYL.

This clone was recorded a few times. The V call is TRBV6-6, the J call TRBJ1-1; D uncertain. The CDR3 contains 15 residues. Germline V gene lookup returns CDR1 MNHNY and CDR2 SVGAGI (reference sequence). V shed 2 bases and J shed 3 bases, with 13 bases lying between them. The CDR3 loop is CASSYVGGADTEAFF. The CDR3 bases are TGTGCCAGCAGTTACGTCGGCGGCGCGGACACTGAAGCTTTCTTT.